The T cell receptor (beta chain) under discussion was sequenced for a study of T cell changes during pregnancy in multiple sclerosis. The repertoire was sequenced with immunoSEQ multiplex PCR; TCRdb's copy has only in-frame clones and lacks some. The table records about 89,000 clones, roughly 93% of them present only once. Per the germline V gene, CDR1 is LGHNA and CDR2 is YNFKEQ. CDR3 length: 16 amino acids. V lost 0 bases and J 2 bases, leaving 12 bases between the germline ends. The genes are TRBV4-2 and TRBJ2-3, with D possibly being TRBD2 (5 bases). This TCR derives from a female donor with multiple sclerosis, enrolled in a pregnancy study. The material was peripheral blood, obtained in the third trimester of pregnancy. The CDR3 DNA follows: TGTGCCAGCAGCCAAGAAAACGGGCGGGCCACAGATACGCAGTATTTT. Translated: CASSQENGRATDTQYF.